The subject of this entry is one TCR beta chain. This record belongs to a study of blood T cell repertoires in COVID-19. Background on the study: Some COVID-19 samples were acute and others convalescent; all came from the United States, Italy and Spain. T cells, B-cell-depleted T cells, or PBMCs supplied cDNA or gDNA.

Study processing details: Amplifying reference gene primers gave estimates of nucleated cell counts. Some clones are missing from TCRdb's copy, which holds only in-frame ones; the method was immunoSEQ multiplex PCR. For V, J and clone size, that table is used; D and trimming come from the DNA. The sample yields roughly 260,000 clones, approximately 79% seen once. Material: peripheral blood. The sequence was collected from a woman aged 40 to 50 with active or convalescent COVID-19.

The CDR3 protein is CASQAGGRYEQYF. In nucleotides, the CDR3 is TGTGCCAGCCAAGCGGGGGGGCGGTACGAGCAGTACTTC. The chain is built from TRBV28 and TRBJ2-7, with 10 bases matching TRBD2. The CDR3 length is 13 residues. Germline values: CDR1 MDHEN, CDR2 SYDVKM. V dropped 8 bases and J dropped 4; count of bases not matched to a gene: 5.